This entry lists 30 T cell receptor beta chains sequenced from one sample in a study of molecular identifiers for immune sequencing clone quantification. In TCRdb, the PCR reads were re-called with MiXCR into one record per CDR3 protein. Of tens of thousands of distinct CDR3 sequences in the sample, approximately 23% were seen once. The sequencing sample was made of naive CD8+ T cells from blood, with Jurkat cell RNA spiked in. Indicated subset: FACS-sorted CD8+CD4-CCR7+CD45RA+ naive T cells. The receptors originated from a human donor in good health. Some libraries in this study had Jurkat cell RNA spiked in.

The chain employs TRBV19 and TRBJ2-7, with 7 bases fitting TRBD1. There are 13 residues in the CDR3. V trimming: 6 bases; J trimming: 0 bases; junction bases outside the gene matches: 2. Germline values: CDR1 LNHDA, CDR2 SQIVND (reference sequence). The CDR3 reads CASRWTGSYEQYF. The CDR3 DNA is TGTGCCAGTAGATGGACAGGCTCCTACGAGCAGTACTTC.

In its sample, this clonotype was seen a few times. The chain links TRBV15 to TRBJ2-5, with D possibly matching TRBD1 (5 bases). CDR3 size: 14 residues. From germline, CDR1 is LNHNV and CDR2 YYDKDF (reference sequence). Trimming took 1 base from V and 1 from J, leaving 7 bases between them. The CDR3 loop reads CATSRGTIQETQYF. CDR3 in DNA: TGTGCCACCAGCAGAGGGACAATCCAAGAGACCCAGTACTTC.

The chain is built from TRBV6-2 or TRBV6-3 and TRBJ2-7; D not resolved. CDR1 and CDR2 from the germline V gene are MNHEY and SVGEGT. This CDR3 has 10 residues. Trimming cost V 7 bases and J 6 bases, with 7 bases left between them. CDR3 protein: CASTWCEQYF. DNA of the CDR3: TGTGCCAGCACATGGTGCGAGCAGTACTTC.

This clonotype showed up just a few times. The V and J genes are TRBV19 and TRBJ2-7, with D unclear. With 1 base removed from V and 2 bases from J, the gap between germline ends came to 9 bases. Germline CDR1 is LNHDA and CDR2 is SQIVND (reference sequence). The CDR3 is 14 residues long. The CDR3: CASSIGGRTYEQYF. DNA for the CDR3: TGTGCCAGTAGTATAGGCGGCCGAACCTACGAGCAGTACTTC.

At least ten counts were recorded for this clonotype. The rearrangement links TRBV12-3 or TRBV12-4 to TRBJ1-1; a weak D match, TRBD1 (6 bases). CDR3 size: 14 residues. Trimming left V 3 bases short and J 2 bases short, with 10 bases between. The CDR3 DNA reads TGTGCCAGCAGTTTTCCAGGGGCTAACACTGAAGCTTTCTTT. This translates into CASSFPGANTEAFF.

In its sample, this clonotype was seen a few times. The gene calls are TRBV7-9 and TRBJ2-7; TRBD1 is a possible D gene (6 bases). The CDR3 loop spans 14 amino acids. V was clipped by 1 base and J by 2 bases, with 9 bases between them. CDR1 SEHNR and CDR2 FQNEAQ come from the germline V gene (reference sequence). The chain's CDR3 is CASSLVGAAYEQYF. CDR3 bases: TGTGCCAGCAGCTTAGTGGGGGCAGCCTACGAGCAGTACTTC.

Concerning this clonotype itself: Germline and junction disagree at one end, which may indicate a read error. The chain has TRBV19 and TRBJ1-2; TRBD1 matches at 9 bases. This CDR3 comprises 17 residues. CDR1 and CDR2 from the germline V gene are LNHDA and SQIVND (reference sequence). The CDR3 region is CASSNRDRVDFGYGCTF. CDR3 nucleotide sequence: TGTGCCAGTAGTAACCGGGACAGGGTAGATTTCGGCTATGGCTGCACCTTC.

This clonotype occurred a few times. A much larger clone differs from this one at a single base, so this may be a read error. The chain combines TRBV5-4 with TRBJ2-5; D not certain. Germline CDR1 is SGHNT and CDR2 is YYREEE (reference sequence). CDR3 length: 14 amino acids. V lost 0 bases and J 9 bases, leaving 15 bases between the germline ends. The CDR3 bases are TGTGCCAGCAGCTTGGGCCTGGCCCCTGAGGCCCAGTACTTC. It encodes CASSLGLAPEAQYF.

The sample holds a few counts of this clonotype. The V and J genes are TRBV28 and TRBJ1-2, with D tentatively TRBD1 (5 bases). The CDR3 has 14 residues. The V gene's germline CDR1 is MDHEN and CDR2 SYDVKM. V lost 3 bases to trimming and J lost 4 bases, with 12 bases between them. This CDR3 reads CASSFGQASYGYTF. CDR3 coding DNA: TGTGCCAGCAGTTTCGGACAAGCCTCCTATGGCTACACCTTC.

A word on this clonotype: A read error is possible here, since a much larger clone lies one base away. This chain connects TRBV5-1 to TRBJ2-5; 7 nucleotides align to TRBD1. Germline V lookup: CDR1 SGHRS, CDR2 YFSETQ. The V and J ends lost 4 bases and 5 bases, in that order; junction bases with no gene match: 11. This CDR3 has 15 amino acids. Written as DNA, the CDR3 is TGCGCCAGCAGCGAGCCCCCGGGACAGTCGGAGACCCAGTACTTC. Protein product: CASSEPPGQSETQYF.

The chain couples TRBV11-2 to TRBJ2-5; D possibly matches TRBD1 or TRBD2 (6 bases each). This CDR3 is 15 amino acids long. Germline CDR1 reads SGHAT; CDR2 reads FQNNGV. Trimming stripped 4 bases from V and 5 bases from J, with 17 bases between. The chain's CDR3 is CASSWRLGGRETQYF. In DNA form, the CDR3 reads TGTGCCAGCAGCTGGAGACTAGGGGGGAGGGAGACCCAGTACTTC.

CDR3 sequence (DNA): TGTGCCAGCAGTGACGTTGACCGCTCACCCCTCCACTTT. Its translation is CASSDVDRSPLHF. The rearrangement joins TRBV25-1 to TRBJ1-6; D not resolved. Germline V gives CDR1 MGHDK, CDR2 SYGVNS. The CDR3 has 13 residues. V was trimmed by 3 bases and J by 10 bases, leaving 10 bases between them.

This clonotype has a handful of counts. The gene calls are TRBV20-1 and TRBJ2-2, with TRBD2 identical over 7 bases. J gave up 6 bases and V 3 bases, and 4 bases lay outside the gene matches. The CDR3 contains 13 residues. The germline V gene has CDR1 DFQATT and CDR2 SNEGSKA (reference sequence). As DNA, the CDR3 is TGCAGTGCTAGGCGGGAGATCTCCGGGGAGCTGTTTTTT. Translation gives CSARREISGELFF.

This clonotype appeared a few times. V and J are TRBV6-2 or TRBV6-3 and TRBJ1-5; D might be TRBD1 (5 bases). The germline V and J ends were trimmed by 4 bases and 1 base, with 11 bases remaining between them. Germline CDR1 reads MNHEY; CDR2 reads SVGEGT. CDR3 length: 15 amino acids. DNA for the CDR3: TGTGCCAGCAGTTTCACGACAGTGAGCAATCAGCCCCAGCATTTT. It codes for CASSFTTVSNQPQHF.

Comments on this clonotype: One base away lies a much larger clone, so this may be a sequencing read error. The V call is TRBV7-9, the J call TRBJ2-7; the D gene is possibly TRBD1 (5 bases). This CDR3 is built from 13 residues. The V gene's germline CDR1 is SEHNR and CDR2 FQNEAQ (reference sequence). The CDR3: CACSLDPGHEQYF. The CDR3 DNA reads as TGTGCCTGCAGCTTAGATCCAGGGCACGAGCAGTACTTC.

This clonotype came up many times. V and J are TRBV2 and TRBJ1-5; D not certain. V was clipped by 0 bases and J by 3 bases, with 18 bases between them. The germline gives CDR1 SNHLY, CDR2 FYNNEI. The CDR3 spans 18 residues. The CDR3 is CASSEALSRRADNQPQHF. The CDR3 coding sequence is TGTGCCAGCAGTGAAGCGCTCAGTAGGAGGGCGGACAATCAGCCCCAGCATTTT.

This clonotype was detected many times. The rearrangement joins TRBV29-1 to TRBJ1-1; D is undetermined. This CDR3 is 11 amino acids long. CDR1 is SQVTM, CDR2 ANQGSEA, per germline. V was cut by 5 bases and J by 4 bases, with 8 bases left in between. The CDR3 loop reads CSVPSLTEAFF. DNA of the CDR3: TGCAGCGTTCCCTCCCTCACTGAAGCTTTCTTT. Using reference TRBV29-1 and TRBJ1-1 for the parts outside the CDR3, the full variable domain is SAVISQKPSRDICQRGTSLTIQCQVDSQVTMMFWYRQQPGQSLTLIATANQGSEATYESGFVIDKFPISRPNLTFSTLTVSNMSPEDSSIYLCSVPSLTEAFFGQGTRLTVV.

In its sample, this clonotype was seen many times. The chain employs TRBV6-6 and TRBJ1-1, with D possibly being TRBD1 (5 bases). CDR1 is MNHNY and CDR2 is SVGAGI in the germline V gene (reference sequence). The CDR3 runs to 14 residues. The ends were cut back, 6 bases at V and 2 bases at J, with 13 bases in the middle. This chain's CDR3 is CASSLTVTNTEAFF. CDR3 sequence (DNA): TGTGCCAGCAGCCTGACAGTTACCAACACTGAAGCTTTCTTT.

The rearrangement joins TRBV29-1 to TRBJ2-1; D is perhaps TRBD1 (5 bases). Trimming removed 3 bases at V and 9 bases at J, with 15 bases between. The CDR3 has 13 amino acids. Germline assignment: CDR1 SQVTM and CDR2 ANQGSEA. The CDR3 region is CSVEGRPYSEQFF. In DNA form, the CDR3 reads TGCAGCGTTGAGGGGCGCCCCTACTCTGAGCAGTTCTTC.

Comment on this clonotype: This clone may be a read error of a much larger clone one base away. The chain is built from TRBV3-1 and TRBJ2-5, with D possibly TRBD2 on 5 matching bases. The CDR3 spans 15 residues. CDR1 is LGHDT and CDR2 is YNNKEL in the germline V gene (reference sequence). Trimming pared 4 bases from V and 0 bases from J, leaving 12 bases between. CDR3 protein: CASSPSAGNQETQYF. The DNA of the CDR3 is TGTGCCAGCAGCCCGTCCGCCGGGAACCAAGAGACCCAGTACTTC.

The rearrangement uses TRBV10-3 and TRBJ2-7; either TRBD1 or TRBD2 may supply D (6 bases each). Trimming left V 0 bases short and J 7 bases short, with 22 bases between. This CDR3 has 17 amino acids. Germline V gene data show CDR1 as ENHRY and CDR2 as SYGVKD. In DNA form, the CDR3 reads TGTGCCATCAGTGAGTCGCGATATCATCCGGGGGCGGGTGAGCAGTACTTC. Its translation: CAISESRYHPGAGEQYF.

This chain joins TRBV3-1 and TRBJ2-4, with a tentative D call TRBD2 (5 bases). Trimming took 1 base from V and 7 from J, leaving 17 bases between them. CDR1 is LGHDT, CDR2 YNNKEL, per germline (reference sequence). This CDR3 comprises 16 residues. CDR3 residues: CASSQAGRGRENIQYF. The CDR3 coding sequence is TGTGCCAGCAGCCAAGCGGGTCGGGGAAGGGAGAACATTCAGTACTTC. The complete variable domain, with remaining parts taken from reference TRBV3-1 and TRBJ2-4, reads DTAVSQTPKYLVTQMGNDKSIKCEQNLGHDTMYWYKQDSKKFLKIMFSYNNKELIINETVPNRFSPKSPDKAHLNLHINSLELGDSAVYFCASSQAGRGRENIQYFGAGTRLSVL.

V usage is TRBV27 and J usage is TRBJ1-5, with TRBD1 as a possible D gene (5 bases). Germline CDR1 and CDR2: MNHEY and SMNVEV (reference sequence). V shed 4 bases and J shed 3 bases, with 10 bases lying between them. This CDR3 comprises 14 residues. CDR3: CASSWGRNNQPQHF. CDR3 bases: TGTGCCAGCAGTTGGGGACGGAACAATCAGCCCCAGCATTTT.

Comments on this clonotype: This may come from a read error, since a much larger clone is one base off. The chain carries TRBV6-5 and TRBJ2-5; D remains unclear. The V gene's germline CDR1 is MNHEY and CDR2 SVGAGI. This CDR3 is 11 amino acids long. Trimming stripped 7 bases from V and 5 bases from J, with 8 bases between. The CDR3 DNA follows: TGTGCCAGCAATCCTTGGGAGACCCAGTACTTC. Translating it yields CASNPWETQYF.

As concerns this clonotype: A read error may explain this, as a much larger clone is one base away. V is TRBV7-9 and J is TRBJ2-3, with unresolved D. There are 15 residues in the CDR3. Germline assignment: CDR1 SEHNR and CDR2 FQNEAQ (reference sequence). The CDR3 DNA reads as TGTGCCAGCAGCACTCTCCCAGGCGGCACAGATACGCTGTATTTT. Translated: CASSTLPGGTDTLYF.

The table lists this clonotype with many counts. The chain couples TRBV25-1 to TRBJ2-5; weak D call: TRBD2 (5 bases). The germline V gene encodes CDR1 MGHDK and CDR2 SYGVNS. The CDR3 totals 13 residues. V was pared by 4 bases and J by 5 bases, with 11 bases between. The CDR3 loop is CASSVFLAETQYF. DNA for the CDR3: TGTGCCAGCAGTGTGTTCCTAGCTGAGACCCAGTACTTC.

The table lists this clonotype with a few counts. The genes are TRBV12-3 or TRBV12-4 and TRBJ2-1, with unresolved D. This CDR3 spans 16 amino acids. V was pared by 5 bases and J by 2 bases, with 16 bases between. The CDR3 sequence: CASSPRVQGTYNEQFF. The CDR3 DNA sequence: TGTGCCAGCAGTCCCCGGGTCCAAGGGACCTACAATGAGCAGTTCTTC.

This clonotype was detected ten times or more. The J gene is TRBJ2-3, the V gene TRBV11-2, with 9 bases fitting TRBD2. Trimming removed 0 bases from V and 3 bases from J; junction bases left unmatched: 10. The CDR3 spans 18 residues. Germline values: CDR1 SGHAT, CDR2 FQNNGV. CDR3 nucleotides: TGTGCCAGCAGCTTAGAAGGAGGCGGGAGGGCAGGAACAGATACGCAGTATTTT. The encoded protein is CASSLEGGGRAGTDTQYF.

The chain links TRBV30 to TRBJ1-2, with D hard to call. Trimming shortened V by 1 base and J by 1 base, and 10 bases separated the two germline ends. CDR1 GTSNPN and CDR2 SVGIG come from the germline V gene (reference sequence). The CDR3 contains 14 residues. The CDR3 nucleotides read TGTGCCTGGAGTGATGTGGGCAATAACTATGGCTACACCTTC. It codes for CAWSDVGNNYGYTF.

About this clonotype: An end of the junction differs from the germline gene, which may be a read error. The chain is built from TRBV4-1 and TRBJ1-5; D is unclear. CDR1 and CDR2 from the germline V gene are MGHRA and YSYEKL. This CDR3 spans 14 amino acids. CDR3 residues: CARRQNGGNPPQHF. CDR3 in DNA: TGCGCCCGCCGCCAAAATGGAGGTAATCCGCCCCAGCATTTT.